Following are 3 T cell receptor beta chains from one sample sequenced in a study of cytomegalovirus exposure and HLA in healthy donors. The PCR ran on 60 Vbeta and 13 Jbeta primers. TCRdb's copy holds only in-frame clones and misses some; the assay was immunoSEQ multiplex PCR. The sample consists of 200,000 to 250,000 clones, about 80% of them appearing once. Specimen: PBMCs. The receptors come from a woman aged 55-69 years in good health and CMV-seropositive.

This chain joins TRBV5-6 and TRBJ2-1; the D gene is possibly TRBD2 (6 bases). This CDR3 region has 16 residues. CDR1 SGHDT and CDR2 YYEEEE come from the germline V gene. Trimming shortened V by 0 bases and J by 6 bases, and 16 bases separated the two germline ends. The CDR3 protein is CASSLEMSGFFNEQFF. The CDR3 DNA reads TGTGCCAGCAGCTTGGAGATGAGCGGGTTTTTCAATGAGCAGTTCTTC.

The chain uses TRBV25-1 and TRBJ1-5, with 7 bases identical to TRBD1. The CDR3 contains 14 residues. V was pared by 8 bases and J by 5 bases, with 9 bases of the junction left unmatched. Looked up from germline, CDR1 is MGHDK and CDR2 is SYGVNS. CDR3 region: CASSGGGQYQPQHF. The DNA of the CDR3 is TGTGCCAGCTCGGGAGGGGGCCAATATCAGCCCCAGCATTTT.

This chain links TRBV6-1 with TRBJ1-5, with a tentative D call TRBD1 (5 bases). V was trimmed by 3 bases and J by 4 bases, leaving 13 bases between them. The CDR3 runs to 15 residues. Germline CDR1 reads MNHNS; CDR2 reads SASEGT. The CDR3 here is CASSDGALVNQPQHF. In DNA form, the CDR3 reads TGTGCCAGCAGTGATGGGGCTTTGGTAAATCAGCCCCAGCATTTT.